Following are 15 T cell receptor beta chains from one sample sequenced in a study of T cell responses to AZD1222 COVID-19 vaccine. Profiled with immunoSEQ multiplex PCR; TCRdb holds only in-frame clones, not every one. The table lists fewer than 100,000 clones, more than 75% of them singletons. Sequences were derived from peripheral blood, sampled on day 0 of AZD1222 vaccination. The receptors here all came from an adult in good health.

CDR3 coding DNA: TGTGCCAGCAGGACAAGTGGGTCCCGGGATTCACCCCTCCACTTT. Its translation: CASRTSGSRDSPLHF. The chain carries TRBV25-1 and TRBJ1-6; D is undetermined. This CDR3 comprises 15 residues. The V gene's germline CDR1 is MGHDK and CDR2 SYGVNS. Trimming took 6 bases from V and 8 from J, leaving 17 bases between them.

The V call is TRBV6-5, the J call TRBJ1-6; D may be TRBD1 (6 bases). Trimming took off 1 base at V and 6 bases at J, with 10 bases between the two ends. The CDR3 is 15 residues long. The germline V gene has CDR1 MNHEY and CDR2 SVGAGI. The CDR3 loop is CASSYWGTRNSPLHF. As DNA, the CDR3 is TGTGCCAGCAGTTACTGGGGGACACGTAATTCACCCCTCCACTTT.

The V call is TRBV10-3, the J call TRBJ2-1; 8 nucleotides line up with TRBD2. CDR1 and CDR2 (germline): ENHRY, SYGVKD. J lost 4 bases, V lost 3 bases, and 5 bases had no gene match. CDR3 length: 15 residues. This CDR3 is CAISEVGGGYNEQFF. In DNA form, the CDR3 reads TGTGCCATCAGTGAAGTCGGGGGGGGATACAATGAGCAGTTCTTC.

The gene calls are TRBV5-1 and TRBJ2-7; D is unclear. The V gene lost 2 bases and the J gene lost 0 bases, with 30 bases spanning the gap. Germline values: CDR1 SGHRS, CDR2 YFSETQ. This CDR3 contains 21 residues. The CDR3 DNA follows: TGCGCCAGCAGCTTATTTTCCCGACATGGGCTAACCAATTCGGGCTCCTACGAGCAGTACTTC. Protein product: CASSLFSRHGLTNSGSYEQYF.

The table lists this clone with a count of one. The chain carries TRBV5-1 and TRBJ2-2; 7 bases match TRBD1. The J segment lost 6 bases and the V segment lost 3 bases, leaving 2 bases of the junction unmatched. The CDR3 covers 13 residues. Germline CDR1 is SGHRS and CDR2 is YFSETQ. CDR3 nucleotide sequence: TGCGCCAGCAGCTCGCAGGGGGCCGGGGAGCTGTTTTTT. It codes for CASSSQGAGELFF. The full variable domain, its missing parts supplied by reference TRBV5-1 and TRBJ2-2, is KAGVTQTPRYLIKTRGQQVTLSCSPISGHRSVSWYQQTPGQGLQFLFEYFSETQRNKGNFPGRFSGRQFSNSRSEMNVSTLELGDSALYLCASSSQGAGELFFGEGSRLTVL.

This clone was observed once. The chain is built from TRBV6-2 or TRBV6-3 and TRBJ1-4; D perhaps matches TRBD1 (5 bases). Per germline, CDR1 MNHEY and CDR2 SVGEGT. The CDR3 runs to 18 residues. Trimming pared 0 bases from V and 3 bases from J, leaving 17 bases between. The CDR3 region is CASSYSVGGGGPNEKLFF. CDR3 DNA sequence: TGTGCCAGCAGTTACTCGGTGGGGGGAGGAGGACCTAATGAAAAACTGTTTTTT.

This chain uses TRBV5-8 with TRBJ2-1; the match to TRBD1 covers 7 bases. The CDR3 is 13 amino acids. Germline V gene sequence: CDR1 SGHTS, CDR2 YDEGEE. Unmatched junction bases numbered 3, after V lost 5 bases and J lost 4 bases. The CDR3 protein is CASRGTVYNEQFF. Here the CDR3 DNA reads TGTGCCAGCAGGGGGACAGTTTACAATGAGCAGTTCTTC.

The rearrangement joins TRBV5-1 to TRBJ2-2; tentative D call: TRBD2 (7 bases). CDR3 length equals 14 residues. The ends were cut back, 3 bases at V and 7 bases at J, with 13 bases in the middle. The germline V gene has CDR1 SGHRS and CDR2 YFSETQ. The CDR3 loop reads CASSWEGDGGELFF. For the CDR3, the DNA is TGCGCCAGCAGCTGGGAGGGGGACGGCGGGGAGCTGTTTTTT. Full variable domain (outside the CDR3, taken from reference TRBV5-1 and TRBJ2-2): KAGVTQTPRYLIKTRGQQVTLSCSPISGHRSVSWYQQTPGQGLQFLFEYFSETQRNKGNFPGRFSGRQFSNSRSEMNVSTLELGDSALYLCASSWEGDGGELFFGEGSRLTVL.

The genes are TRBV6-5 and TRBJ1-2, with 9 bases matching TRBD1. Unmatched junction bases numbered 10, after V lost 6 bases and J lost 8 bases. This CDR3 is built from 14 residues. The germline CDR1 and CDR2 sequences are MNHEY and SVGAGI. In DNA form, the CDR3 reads TGTGCCAGCAGCCGGGACAGGGCATCGGGGGGCTACACCTTC. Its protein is CASSRDRASGGYTF.

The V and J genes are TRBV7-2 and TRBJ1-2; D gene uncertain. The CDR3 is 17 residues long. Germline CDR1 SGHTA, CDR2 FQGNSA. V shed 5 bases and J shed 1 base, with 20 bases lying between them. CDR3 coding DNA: TGTGCCAGCAGCCCAGCCGGTGGCAGGCGTTTTAACTATGGCTACACCTTC. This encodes CASSPAGGRRFNYGYTF.

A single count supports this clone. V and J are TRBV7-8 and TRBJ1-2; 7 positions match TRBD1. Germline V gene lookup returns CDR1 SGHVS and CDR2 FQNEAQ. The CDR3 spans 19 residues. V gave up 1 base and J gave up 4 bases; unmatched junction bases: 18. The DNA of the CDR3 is TGTGCCAGCAGCTTAGGAGGGAGACAGGGCATAAGTCTTGGCTATGGCTACACCTTC. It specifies CASSLGGRQGISLGYGYTF.

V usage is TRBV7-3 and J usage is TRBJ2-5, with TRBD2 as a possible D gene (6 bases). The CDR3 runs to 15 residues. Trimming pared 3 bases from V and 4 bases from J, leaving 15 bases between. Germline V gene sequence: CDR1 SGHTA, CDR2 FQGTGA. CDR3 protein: CASSFGTGVGETQYF. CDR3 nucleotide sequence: TGTGCCAGCAGCTTTGGGACTGGGGTGGGAGAGACCCAGTACTTC. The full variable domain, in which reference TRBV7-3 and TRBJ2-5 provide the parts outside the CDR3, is GAGVSQTPSNKVTEKGKYVELRCDPISGHTALYWYRQSLGQGPEFLIYFQGTGAADDSGLPNDRFFAVRPEGSVSTLKIQRTERGDSAVYLCASSFGTGVGETQYFGPGTRLLVL.

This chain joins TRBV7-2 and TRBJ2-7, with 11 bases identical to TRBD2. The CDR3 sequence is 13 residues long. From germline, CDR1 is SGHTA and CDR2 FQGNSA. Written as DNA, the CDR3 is TGTCTCACGGGACTAGCGGCCTCCTACGAGCAGTACTTC. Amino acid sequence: CLTGLAASYEQYF.

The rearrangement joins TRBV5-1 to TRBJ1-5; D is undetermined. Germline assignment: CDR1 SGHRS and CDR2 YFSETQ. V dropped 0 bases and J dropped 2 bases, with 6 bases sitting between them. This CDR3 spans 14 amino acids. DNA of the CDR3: TGCGCCAGCAGCTTGGGGGCAGGCAATCAGCCCCAGCATTTT. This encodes CASSLGAGNQPQHF.

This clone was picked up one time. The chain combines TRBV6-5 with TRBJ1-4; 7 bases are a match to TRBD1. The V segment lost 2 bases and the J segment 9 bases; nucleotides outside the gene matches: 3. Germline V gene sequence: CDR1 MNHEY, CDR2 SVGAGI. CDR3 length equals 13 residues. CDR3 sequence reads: CASSYGTDKKLFF. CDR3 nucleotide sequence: TGTGCCAGCAGTTACGGGACAGACAAAAAACTGTTTTTT.